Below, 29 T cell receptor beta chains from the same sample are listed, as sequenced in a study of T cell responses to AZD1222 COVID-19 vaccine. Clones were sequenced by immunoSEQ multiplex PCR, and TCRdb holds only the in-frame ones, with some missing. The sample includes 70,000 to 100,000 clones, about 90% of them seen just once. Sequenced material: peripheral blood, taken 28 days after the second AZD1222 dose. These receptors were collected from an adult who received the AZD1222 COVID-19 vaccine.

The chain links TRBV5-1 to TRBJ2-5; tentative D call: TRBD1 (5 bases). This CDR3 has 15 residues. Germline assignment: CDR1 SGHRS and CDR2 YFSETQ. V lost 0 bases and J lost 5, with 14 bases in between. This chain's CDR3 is CASSLGTRKGETQYF. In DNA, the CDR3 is TGCGCCAGCAGCTTGGGGACACGAAAAGGGGAGACCCAGTACTTC.

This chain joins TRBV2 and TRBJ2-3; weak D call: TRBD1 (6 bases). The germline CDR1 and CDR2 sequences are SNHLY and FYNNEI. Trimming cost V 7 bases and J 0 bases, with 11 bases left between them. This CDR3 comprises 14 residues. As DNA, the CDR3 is TGTGCCAGCAACCACAGGGTTAGCACAGATACGCAGTATTTT. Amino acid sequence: CASNHRVSTDTQYF.

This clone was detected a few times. This CDR3 is CASSTLTQGQGAGGNQPQHF. CDR3 DNA: TGTGCCAGCAGCACACTCACACAGGGACAGGGGGCGGGCGGCAATCAGCCCCAGCATTTT. The chain employs TRBV21-1 and TRBJ1-5; the table's D call TRBD1 went unverified against the DNA. TRBV21-1 is flagged as a pseudogene. This CDR3 comprises 20 residues.

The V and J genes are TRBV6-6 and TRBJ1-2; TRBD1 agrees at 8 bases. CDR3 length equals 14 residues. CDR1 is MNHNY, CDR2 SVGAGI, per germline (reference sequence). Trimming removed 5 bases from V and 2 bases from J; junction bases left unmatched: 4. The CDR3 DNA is TGTGCCAGCAGTCAAGGACAGGGCAACTATGGCTACACCTTC. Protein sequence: CASSQGQGNYGYTF.

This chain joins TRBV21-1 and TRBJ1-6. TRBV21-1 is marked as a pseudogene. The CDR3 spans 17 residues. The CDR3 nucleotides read TGTGCCAGCAGCAAAAGGGCGGCAGCCACCTATAATTCACCCCTCCACTTT. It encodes CASSKRAAATYNSPLHF.

The CDR3 sequence: CASSLAGQGGEKLFF. CDR3 in DNA: TGTGCCAGCAGCTTGGCCGGACAGGGTGGCGAAAAACTGTTTTTT. This chain connects TRBV5-4 to TRBJ1-4, with TRBD1 matching over 8 bases. The CDR3 loop spans 15 amino acids. V shed 0 bases, J shed 8 bases, and the junction held 6 bases outside the gene matches. Germline CDR1 is SGHNT and CDR2 is YYREEE (reference sequence).

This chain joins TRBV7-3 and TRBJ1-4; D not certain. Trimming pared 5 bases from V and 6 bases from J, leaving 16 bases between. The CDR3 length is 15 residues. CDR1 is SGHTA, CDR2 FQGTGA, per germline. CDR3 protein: CASSPDGSGDEKLFF. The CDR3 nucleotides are TGTGCCAGCAGCCCCGATGGGAGTGGGGATGAAAAACTGTTTTTT.

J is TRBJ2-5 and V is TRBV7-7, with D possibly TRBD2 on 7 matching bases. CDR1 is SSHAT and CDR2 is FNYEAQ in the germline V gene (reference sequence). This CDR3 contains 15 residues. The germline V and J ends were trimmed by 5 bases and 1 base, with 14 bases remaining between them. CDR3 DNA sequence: TGTGCCAGCAGCAGGAGGGGGGGGCCCCAAGAGACCCAGTACTTC. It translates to CASSRRGGPQETQYF.

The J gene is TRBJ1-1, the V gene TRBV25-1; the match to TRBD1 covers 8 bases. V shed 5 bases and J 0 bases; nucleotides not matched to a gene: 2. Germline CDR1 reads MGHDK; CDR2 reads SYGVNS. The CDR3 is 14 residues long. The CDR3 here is CASSKTGVNTEAFF. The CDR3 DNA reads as TGTGCCAGCAGTAAGACAGGGGTGAACACTGAAGCTTTCTTT. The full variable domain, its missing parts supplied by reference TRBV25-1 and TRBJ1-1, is EADIYQTPRYLVIGTGKKITLECSQTMGHDKMYWYQQDPGMELHLIHYSYGVNSTEKGDLSSESTVSRIRTEHFPLTLESARPSHTSQYLCASSKTGVNTEAFFGQGTRLTVV.

The CDR3 nucleotides are TGTGCCAGCAGTTTAGGGTTCACAGGGGGTACCCGTGGCTACACCTTC. Amino acid sequence: CASSLGFTGGTRGYTF. The genes are TRBV28 and TRBJ1-2; TRBD1 matches at 8 bases. V trimming: 2 bases; J trimming: 7 bases; junction bases outside the gene matches: 12. The CDR3 runs to 16 residues. Germline CDR1 MDHEN, CDR2 SYDVKM.

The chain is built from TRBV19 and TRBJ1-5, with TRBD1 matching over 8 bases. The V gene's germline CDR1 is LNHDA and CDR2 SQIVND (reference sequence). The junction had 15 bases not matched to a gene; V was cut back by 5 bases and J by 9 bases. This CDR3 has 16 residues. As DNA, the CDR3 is TGTGCCAGTAGTTCACCCAGGGGACAGGAAATGGGGCCCCAGCATTTT. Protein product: CASSSPRGQEMGPQHF.

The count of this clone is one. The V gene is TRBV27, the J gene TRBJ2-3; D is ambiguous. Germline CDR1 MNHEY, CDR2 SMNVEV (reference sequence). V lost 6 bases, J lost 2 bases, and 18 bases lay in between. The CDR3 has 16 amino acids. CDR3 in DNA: TGTGCCAGCAGGACCATTTCGACCTCGAACACAGATACGCAGTATTTT. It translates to CASRTISTSNTDTQYF.

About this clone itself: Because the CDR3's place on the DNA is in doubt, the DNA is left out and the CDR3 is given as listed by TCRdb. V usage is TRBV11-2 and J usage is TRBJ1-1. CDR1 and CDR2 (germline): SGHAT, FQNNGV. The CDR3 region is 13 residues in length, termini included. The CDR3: CASSRAGQAEAFF.

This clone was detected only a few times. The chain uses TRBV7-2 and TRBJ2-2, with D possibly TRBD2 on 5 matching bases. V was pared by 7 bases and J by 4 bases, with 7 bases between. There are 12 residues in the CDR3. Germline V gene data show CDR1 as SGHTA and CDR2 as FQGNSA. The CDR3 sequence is CASTRGTGELFF. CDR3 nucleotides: TGTGCCAGCACCCGGGGCACCGGGGAGCTGTTTTTT.

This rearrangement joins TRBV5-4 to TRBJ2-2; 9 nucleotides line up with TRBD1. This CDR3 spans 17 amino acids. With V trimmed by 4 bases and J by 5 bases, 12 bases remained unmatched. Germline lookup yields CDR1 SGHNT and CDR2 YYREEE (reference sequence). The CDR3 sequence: CASSPPPGQGITGELFF. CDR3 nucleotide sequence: TGTGCCAGCAGCCCCCCACCGGGACAGGGTATAACCGGGGAGCTGTTTTTT.

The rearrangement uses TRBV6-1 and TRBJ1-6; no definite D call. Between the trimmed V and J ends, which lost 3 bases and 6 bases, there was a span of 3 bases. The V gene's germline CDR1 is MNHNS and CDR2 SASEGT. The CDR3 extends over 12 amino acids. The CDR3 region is CASSDPNSPLHF. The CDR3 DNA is TGTGCCAGCAGTGACCCTAATTCACCCCTCCACTTT.

The CDR3 nucleotides are TGTGCCACCAGCAGAGATCACGGAAATTCACCCCTCCACTTT. As protein: CATSRDHGNSPLHF. The chain carries TRBV15 and TRBJ1-6; D remains unclear. The CDR3 contains 14 residues. Trimming removed 0 bases at V and 7 bases at J, with 7 bases between. Germline V gene lookup returns CDR1 LNHNV and CDR2 YYDKDF (reference sequence).

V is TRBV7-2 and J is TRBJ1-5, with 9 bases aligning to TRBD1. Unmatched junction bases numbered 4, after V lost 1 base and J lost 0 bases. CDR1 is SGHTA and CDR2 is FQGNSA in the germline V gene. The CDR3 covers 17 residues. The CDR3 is CASSLGGTGLSNQPQHF. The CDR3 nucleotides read TGTGCCAGCAGCTTAGGGGGGACAGGGCTTAGCAATCAGCCCCAGCATTTT.

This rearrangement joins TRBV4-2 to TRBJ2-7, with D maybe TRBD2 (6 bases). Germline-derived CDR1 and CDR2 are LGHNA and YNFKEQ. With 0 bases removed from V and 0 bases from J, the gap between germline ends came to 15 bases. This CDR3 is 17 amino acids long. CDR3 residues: CASSQDGLAPSSYEQYF. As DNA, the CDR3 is TGTGCCAGCAGCCAAGATGGCCTAGCGCCCAGCTCCTACGAGCAGTACTTC.

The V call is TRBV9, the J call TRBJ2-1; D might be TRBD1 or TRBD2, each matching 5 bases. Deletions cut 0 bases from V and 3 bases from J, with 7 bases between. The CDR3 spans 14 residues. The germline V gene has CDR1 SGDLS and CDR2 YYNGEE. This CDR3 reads CASSVGGVYNEQFF. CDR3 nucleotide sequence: TGTGCCAGCAGCGTAGGAGGGGTCTACAATGAGCAGTTCTTC.

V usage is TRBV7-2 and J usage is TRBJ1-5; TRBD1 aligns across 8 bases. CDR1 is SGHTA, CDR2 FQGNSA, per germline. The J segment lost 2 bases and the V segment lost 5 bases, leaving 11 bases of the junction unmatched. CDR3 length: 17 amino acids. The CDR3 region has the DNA TGTGCCAGCAGCAGTCAACCGCAGGGGGCTGGCAATCAGCCCCAGCATTTT. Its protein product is CASSSQPQGAGNQPQHF.

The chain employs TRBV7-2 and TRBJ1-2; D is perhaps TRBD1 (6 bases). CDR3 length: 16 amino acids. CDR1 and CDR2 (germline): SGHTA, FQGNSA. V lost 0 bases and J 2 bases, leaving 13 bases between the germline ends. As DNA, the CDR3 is TGTGCCAGCAGCTTAGCGGGGGGCAGGCCGAACTATGGCTACACCTTC. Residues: CASSLAGGRPNYGYTF.

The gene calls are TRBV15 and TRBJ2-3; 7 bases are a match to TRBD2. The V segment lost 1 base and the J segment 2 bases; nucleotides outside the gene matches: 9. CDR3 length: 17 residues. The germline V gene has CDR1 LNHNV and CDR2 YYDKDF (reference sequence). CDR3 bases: TGTGCCACCAGCAGAGGGTGGCTAGCGGAGCTCACAGATACGCAGTATTTT. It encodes CATSRGWLAELTDTQYF.

This CDR3 reads CASSFPRPENTEAFF. The DNA of the CDR3 is TGTGCCAGCAGTTTCCCCCGGCCAGAGAACACTGAAGCTTTCTTT. This chain uses TRBV28 with TRBJ1-1; D not resolved. This CDR3 region has 15 residues. The germline V gene has CDR1 MDHEN and CDR2 SYDVKM. The V end was cut by 3 bases, the J end by 1 base, with 12 bases between. Filled out from reference TRBV28 and TRBJ1-1, the complete variable domain reads DVKVTQSSRYLVKRTGEKVFLECVQDMDHENMFWYRQDPGLGLRLIYFSYDVKMKEKGDIPEGYSVSREKKERFSLILESASTNQTSMYLCASSFPRPENTEAFFGQGTRLTVV.

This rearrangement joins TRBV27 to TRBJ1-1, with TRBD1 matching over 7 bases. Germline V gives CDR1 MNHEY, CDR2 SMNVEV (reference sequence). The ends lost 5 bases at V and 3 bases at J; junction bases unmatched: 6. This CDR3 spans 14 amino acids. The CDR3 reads CASSPGQPYTEAFF. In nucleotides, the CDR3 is TGTGCCAGCAGTCCGGGACAGCCTTACACTGAAGCTTTCTTT.

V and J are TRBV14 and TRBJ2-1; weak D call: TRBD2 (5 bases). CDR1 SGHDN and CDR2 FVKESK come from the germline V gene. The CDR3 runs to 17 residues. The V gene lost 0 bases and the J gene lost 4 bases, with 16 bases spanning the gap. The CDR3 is CASSQDVGGPRYNEQFF. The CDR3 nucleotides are TGTGCCAGCAGCCAAGACGTAGGAGGCCCCAGGTACAATGAGCAGTTCTTC. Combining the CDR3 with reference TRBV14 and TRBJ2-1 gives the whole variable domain EAGVTQFPSHSVIEKGQTVTLRCDPISGHDNLYWYRRVMGKEIKFLLHFVKESKQDESGMPNNRFLAERTGGTYSTLKVQPAELEDSGVYFCASSQDVGGPRYNEQFFGPGTRLTVL.

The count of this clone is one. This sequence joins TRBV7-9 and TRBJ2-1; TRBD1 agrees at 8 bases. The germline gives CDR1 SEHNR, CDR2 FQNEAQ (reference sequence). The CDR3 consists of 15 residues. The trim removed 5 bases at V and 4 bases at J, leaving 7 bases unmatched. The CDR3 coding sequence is TGTGCCAGCAGCGCGGGACAGGAAGGTTACAATGAGCAGTTCTTC. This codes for CASSAGQEGYNEQFF.

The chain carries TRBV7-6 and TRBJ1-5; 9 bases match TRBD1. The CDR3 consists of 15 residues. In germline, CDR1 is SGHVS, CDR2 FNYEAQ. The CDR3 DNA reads TGTGGCGTAGGAACAGGGGGCATGGAAAATCAGCCCCAGCATTTT. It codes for CGVGTGGMENQPQHF.

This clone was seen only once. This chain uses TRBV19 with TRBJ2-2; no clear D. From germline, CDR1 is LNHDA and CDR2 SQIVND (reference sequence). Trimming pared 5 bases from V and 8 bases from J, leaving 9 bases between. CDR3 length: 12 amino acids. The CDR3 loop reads CASSVWVGELFF. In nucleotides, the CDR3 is TGTGCCAGTAGTGTGTGGGTAGGGGAGCTGTTTTTT.